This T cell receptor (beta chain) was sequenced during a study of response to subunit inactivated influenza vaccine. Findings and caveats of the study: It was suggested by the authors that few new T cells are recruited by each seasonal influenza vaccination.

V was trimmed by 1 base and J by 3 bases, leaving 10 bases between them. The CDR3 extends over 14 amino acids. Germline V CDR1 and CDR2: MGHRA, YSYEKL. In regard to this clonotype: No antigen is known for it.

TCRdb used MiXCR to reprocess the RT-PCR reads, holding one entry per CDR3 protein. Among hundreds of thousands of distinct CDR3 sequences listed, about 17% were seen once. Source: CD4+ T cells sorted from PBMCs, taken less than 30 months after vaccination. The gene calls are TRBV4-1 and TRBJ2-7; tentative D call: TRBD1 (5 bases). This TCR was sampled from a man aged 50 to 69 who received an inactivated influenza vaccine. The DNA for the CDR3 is TGCGCCAGCAGCCAAGTAGCAGGGTACTACGAGCAGTACTTC. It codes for CASSQVAGYYEQYF.